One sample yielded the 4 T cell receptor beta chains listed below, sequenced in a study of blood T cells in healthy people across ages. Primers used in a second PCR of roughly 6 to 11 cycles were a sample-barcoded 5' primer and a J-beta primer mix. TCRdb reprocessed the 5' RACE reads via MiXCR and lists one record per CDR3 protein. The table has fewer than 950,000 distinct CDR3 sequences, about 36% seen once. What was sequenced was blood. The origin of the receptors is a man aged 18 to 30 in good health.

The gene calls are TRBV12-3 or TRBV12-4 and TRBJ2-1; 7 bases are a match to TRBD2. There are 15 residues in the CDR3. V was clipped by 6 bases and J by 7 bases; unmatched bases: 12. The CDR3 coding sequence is TGTGCCAGCAGACTTCGGTCGGGGGGAAGTAATGAGCAGTTCTTC. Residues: CASRLRSGGSNEQFF.

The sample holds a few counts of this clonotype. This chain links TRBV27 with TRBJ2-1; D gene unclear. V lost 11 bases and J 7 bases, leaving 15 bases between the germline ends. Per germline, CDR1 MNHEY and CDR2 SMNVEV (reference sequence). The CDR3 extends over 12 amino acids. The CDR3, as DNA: TGTGCCGGCGGACCTTCCGAGAATGAGCAGTTCTTC. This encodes CAGGPSENEQFF.

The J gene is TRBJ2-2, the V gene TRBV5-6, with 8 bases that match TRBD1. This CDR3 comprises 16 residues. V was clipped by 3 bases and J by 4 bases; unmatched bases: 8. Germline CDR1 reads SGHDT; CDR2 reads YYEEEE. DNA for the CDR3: TGTGCCAGCAGCTCATCGGACAGGGTGCGCACCGGGGAGCTGTTTTTT. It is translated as CASSSSDRVRTGELFF. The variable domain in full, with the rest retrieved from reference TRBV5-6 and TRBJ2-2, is DAGVTQSPTHLIKTRGQQVTLRCSPKSGHDTVSWYQQALGQGPQFIFQYYEEEERQRGNFPDRFSGHQFPNYSSELNVNALLLGDSALYLCASSSSDRVRTGELFFGEGSRLTVL.

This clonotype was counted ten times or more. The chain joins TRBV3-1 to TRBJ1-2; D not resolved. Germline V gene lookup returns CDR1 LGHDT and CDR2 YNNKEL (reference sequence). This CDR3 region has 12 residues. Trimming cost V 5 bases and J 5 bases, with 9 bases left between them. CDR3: CASSGPVYGYTF. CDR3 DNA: TGTGCCAGCAGCGGACCGGTTTATGGCTACACCTTC.